This passage covers 30 T cell receptor beta chains from one sample sequenced in a study of vaccination and CD4 T cells after COVID-19. Sequencing of cultured CD4+ T cell DNA used the Oncomine TCR Beta short-read assay. From the PCR reads, TCRdb called clonotypes with MiXCR, one entry per CDR3 protein. This sample has around 7,100 distinct CDR3 sequences, with 73% found just once. Treatment reported: approximately 9-day PBMC culture with coronavirus spike peptide pools or control peptides (ViraFEST assay). No antigen has been identified for these receptors. Specimen: CD4+ T cells from blood, cultured in vitro. The receptors shown here come from a human donor who had recovered from COVID-19.

The chain is built from TRBV6-1 and TRBJ1-5; tentative D call: TRBD1 (6 bases). The CDR3 has 15 amino acids. V was pared by 5 bases and J by 2 bases, with 13 bases between. Germline values: CDR1 MNHNS, CDR2 SASEGT. In DNA, the CDR3 is TGTGCCAGCAGTAGGGGGGGCGAGGGCAATCAGCCCCAGCATTTT. Its protein product is CASSRGGEGNQPQHF.

This clonotype has only a few counts. This chain links TRBV19 with TRBJ2-6; possibly TRBD1 for D (5 bases). The V end lost 2 bases, the J end lost 5 bases, and 10 bases lay between the germline ends. Germline assignment: CDR1 LNHDA and CDR2 SQIVND (reference sequence). CDR3 size: 15 residues. DNA for the CDR3: TGTGCCAGTAGTATAAGTAGGGGTAGGGCCAACGTCCTGACTTTC. Its translation is CASSISRGRANVLTF.

This clonotype was seen a handful of times. The chain is built from TRBV6-1 and TRBJ1-2; 7 bases line up with TRBD1. The CDR3 length is 15 residues. CDR1 is MNHNS, CDR2 SASEGT, per germline. With V trimmed by 3 bases and J by 7 bases, 11 bases remained unmatched. The CDR3 loop is CASSETRDRAAGYTF. CDR3 sequence (DNA): TGTGCCAGCAGTGAGACCAGGGACAGAGCGGCTGGCTACACCTTC.

The genes are TRBV5-5 and TRBJ2-7; TRBD1 is a possible D gene (6 bases). The CDR3 spans 15 residues. With 4 bases removed from V and 2 bases from J, the gap between germline ends came to 16 bases. Germline lookup yields CDR1 SGHKS and CDR2 YYEKEE (reference sequence). The CDR3 protein is CASSPEGVLAYEQYF. In DNA form, the CDR3 reads TGTGCCAGCAGCCCAGAGGGGGTCCTGGCCTACGAGCAGTACTTC.

J is TRBJ1-1 and V is TRBV7-9; TRBD1 might be the D (5 bases). This CDR3 spans 14 amino acids. V lost 6 bases to trimming and J lost 4 bases, with 15 bases between them. Per the germline V gene, CDR1 is SEHNR and CDR2 is FQNEAQ (reference sequence). The CDR3 nucleotides are TGTGCCAGCAGTCGAGGACCGGGGGGCACTGAAGCTTTCTTT. Its protein is CASSRGPGGTEAFF.

The chain is built from TRBV27 and TRBJ2-5; TRBD2 agrees at 10 bases. V shed 5 bases, J shed 7 bases, and the junction held 10 bases outside the gene matches. The CDR3 contains 15 residues. Germline CDR1 reads MNHEY; CDR2 reads SMNVEV (reference sequence). The CDR3 nucleotides are TGTGCCAGCAGTCCCCAAGCGGGGGGGACGGGGACCCAGTACTTC. This translates into CASSPQAGGTGTQYF.

The chain is built from TRBV15 and TRBJ1-4; TRBD1 is a possible D gene (6 bases). The germline V gene has CDR1 LNHNV and CDR2 YYDKDF (reference sequence). The ends were cut back, 1 base at V and 7 bases at J, with 7 bases in the middle. The CDR3 sequence is 13 residues long. CDR3 in DNA: TGTGCCACCAGCAGAGGCAGGGGTGAAAAACTGTTTTTT. It yields the protein CATSRGRGEKLFF.

In its sample, this clonotype ranks as medium-sized. This chain connects TRBV20-1 to TRBJ2-1; tentatively, D is TRBD2 (5 bases). Germline V gene sequence: CDR1 DFQATT, CDR2 SNEGSKA (reference sequence). Trimming left V 6 bases short and J 3 bases short, with 18 bases between. This CDR3 contains 15 residues. The chain's CDR3 is CSASQGGSFYNEQFF. The CDR3 region has the DNA TGCAGTGCCAGTCAAGGAGGAAGCTTCTACAATGAGCAGTTCTTC.

V and J are TRBV6-1 and TRBJ1-5, with D perhaps TRBD1 (5 bases). V was cut by 4 bases and J by 4 bases, with 11 bases left in between. Per the germline V gene, CDR1 is MNHNS and CDR2 is SASEGT. CDR3 length: 14 amino acids. The CDR3 coding sequence is TGTGCCAGCAGTGTCGGGGGGGGGAATCAGCCCCAGCATTTT. Amino acid sequence: CASSVGGGNQPQHF.

This clonotype appeared a few times. The rearrangement joins TRBV12-3 or TRBV12-4 to TRBJ2-3; TRBD1 or TRBD2 may be the D gene (5 bases each). The CDR3 is made up of 16 amino acids. Deletions cut 7 bases from V and 0 bases from J, with 17 bases between. This CDR3 reads CASTGKGPISTDTQYF. As DNA, the CDR3 is TGTGCCAGCACCGGGAAGGGACCCATTAGCACAGATACGCAGTATTTT.

The chain uses TRBV28 and TRBJ2-3, with D tentatively TRBD1 (5 bases). The CDR3 has 20 amino acids. CDR1 is MDHEN, CDR2 SYDVKM, per germline. V gave up 5 bases and J gave up 1 base, with 28 bases separating them. The CDR3 sequence is CASSPAGSSLAPWGTDTQYF. The CDR3 bases are TGTGCCAGCAGTCCCGCAGGGTCTTCCCTGGCACCGTGGGGCACAGATACGCAGTATTTT.

This clonotype came up a few times. This rearrangement joins TRBV2 to TRBJ1-5; D is possibly TRBD1 (6 bases). Germline V gives CDR1 SNHLY, CDR2 FYNNEI. The CDR3 totals 15 residues. V lost 7 bases and J 6 bases, leaving 19 bases between the germline ends. The CDR3 DNA is TGTGCCAGCACCCCGGGGCAGGGGAAGATTCAGCCCCAGCATTTT. It yields the protein CASTPGQGKIQPQHF.

The chain uses TRBV18 and TRBJ1-2; 10 nucleotides align to TRBD1. J gave up 7 bases and V 2 bases, and 10 bases lay outside the gene matches. The germline gives CDR1 KGHSH, CDR2 LQKENI. This CDR3 region has 16 residues. CDR3 nucleotides: TGTGCCAGCTCACCAACCCCAGGGACAGGGGAGGGTGGCTACACCTTC. It specifies CASSPTPGTGEGGYTF. Supplemented by reference TRBV18 and TRBJ1-2, the full variable domain reads NAGVMQNPRHLVRRRGQEARLRCSPMKGHSHVYWYRQLPEEGLKFMVYLQKENIIDESGMPKERFSAEFPKEGPSILRIQQVVRGDSAAYFCASSPTPGTGEGGYTFGSGTRLTVV.

This clonotype was seen once. V gene TRBV28 combines with J gene TRBJ2-5, with a weak D call TRBD2 (6 bases). Trimming cost V 5 bases and J 4 bases, with 14 bases left between them. The CDR3 loop spans 14 amino acids. Looked up from germline, CDR1 is MDHEN and CDR2 is SYDVKM. The CDR3 spells CASSPDRRGETQYF. CDR3 DNA: TGTGCCAGCAGTCCGGACCGGAGGGGAGAGACCCAGTACTTC.

V usage is TRBV24-1 and J usage is TRBJ2-1; D may be TRBD2 (6 bases). The CDR3 runs to 16 residues. The germline V gene has CDR1 KGHDR and CDR2 SFDVKD. Trimming shortened V by 3 bases and J by 4 bases, and 15 bases separated the two germline ends. The CDR3 region has the DNA TGTGCCACCAGTGATCCGCGGGGAAGCGCGTACAATGAGCAGTTCTTC. As protein: CATSDPRGSAYNEQFF.

This clonotype came up a few times. The J gene is TRBJ1-2, the V gene TRBV6-2 or TRBV6-3; 7 bases line up with TRBD1. Germline V gene lookup returns CDR1 MNHEY and CDR2 SVGEGT. J gave up 4 bases and V 5 bases, and 4 bases lay outside the gene matches. CDR3 length: 13 amino acids. The DNA for the CDR3 is TGTGCCAGCAGTGACCGGGACAGCTATGGCTACACCTTC. It specifies CASSDRDSYGYTF.

The chain has TRBV6-1 and TRBJ1-5, with D tentatively TRBD1 (6 bases). The CDR3 runs 14 residues. Trimming removed 7 bases at V and 4 bases at J, with 14 bases between. Germline V gives CDR1 MNHNS, CDR2 SASEGT. The CDR3 sequence: CASTNGQTNQPQHF. CDR3 in DNA: TGTGCCAGCACCAATGGACAGACTAATCAGCCCCAGCATTTT.

CDR3 nucleotide sequence: TGCAGCGCGGGGGCAGGCAATCAGCCCCAGCATTTT. This translates into CSAGAGNQPQHF. The chain employs TRBV20-1 and TRBJ1-5; a possible D gene is TRBD1 (6 bases). The CDR3 totals 12 residues. CDR1 is DFQATT and CDR2 is SNEGSKA in the germline V gene (reference sequence).

The chain uses TRBV4-3 and TRBJ1-2; D is perhaps TRBD1 (6 bases). This CDR3 contains 17 residues. In germline, CDR1 is LGHNA, CDR2 YSLEER. V shed 3 bases and J shed 1 base, with 18 bases lying between them. The CDR3 coding sequence is TGCGCCAGCAGCCAGGACCTAGGGGGGTCATTTAACTATGGCTACACCTTC. It codes for CASSQDLGGSFNYGYTF.

The chain couples TRBV7-9 to TRBJ1-2, with D perhaps TRBD1 (6 bases). The germline V gene encodes CDR1 SEHNR and CDR2 FQNEAQ (reference sequence). The CDR3 extends over 16 amino acids. The V end lost 4 bases, the J end lost 3 bases, and 18 bases lay between the germline ends. For the CDR3, the DNA is TGTGCCAGCAGCTCGCGAGGGGGGGGCGCTGACTATGGCTACACCTTC. It specifies CASSSRGGGADYGYTF.

V is TRBV7-2 and J is TRBJ2-1; tentatively, D is TRBD2 (6 bases). The CDR3 has 15 residues. Looked up from germline, CDR1 is SGHTA and CDR2 is FQGNSA. The V end lost 1 base, the J end lost 5 bases, and 12 bases lay between the germline ends. In nucleotides, the CDR3 is TGTGCCAGCAGCTTAGGTGGGAGGCCCAACAATGAGCAGTTCTTC. This sequence encodes CASSLGGRPNNEQFF.

The chain links TRBV7-2 to TRBJ2-7; TRBD2 is a possible D gene (5 bases). The V end lost 5 bases, the J end lost 0 bases, and 14 bases lay between the germline ends. The CDR3 loop spans 15 amino acids. Germline CDR1 and CDR2: SGHTA and FQGNSA. CDR3 sequence (DNA): TGTGCCAGCAGCACCGGACTGGGAAGCTCCTACGAGCAGTACTTC. Amino acids: CASSTGLGSSYEQYF.

The CDR3 spells CSAGQGGGTEAFF. The CDR3 DNA follows: TGCAGTGCGGGACAGGGGGGCGGCACTGAAGCTTTCTTT. J is TRBJ1-1 and V is TRBV20-1, with TRBD1 matching 11 bases. This CDR3 is built from 13 residues. Germline loops: CDR1 DFQATT, CDR2 SNEGSKA (reference sequence). V shed 6 bases and J 4 bases; nucleotides not matched to a gene: 4.

V and J are TRBV20-1 and TRBJ1-5; the match to TRBD1 covers 8 bases. This CDR3 region has 13 residues. Germline V CDR1 and CDR2: DFQATT, SNEGSKA (reference sequence). J lost 2 bases, V lost 6 bases, and 3 bases had no gene match. CDR3 coding DNA: TGCAGTGCCGGGACAGGCGGCAATCAGCCCCAGCATTTT. Translated, it gives CSAGTGGNQPQHF.

V and J are TRBV6-1 and TRBJ1-2, with 9 bases identical to TRBD1. J was trimmed by 2 bases and V by 4 bases; bases with no gene match: 8. From germline, CDR1 is MNHNS and CDR2 SASEGT. This CDR3 is 16 amino acids long. Here the CDR3 DNA reads TGTGCCAGCAGTGGCACAGGGGGCGGACCCAACTATGGCTACACCTTC. Protein product: CASSGTGGGPNYGYTF.

The rearrangement joins TRBV7-9 to TRBJ1-6, with a possible D match to TRBD1 (6 bases). Germline-derived CDR1 and CDR2 are SEHNR and FQNEAQ (reference sequence). Trimming took 3 bases from V and 10 from J, leaving 16 bases between them. This CDR3 is built from 15 residues. The CDR3 sequence: CASSFSGGANSPLHF. The CDR3 DNA reads TGTGCCAGCAGCTTTTCCGGGGGCGCAAACTCACCCCTCCACTTT.

V usage is TRBV7-2 and J usage is TRBJ2-7, with 8 bases identical to TRBD2. The DNA end lines up better with TRBJ2-5; the J call may be wrong. Germline values: CDR1 SGHTA, CDR2 FQGNSA. The CDR3 extends over 15 amino acids. The CDR3 coding sequence is TGTGCCAGCAGCATTGGACTAGCTGGGGGGGAGACCCAGTACTTC. It translates to CASSIGLAGGETQYF.

CDR3 residues: CASSSQLVGANTGELFF. The CDR3 nucleotides are TGTGCCAGCAGCTCCCAACTTGTCGGGGCGAACACCGGGGAGCTGTTTTTT. The gene calls are TRBV7-9 and TRBJ2-2; TRBD2 is a possible D gene (5 bases). Between the trimmed V and J ends, which lost 4 bases and 0 bases, there was a span of 15 bases. The CDR3 totals 17 residues. Germline V gene lookup returns CDR1 SEHNR and CDR2 FQNEAQ (reference sequence).

This sequence joins TRBV6-1 and TRBJ1-2; no clear D gene. In germline, CDR1 is MNHNS, CDR2 SASEGT. Trimming left V 7 bases short and J 8 bases short, with 20 bases between. This CDR3 is built from 14 residues. The CDR3 region has the DNA TGTGCCAGCATCGTAAGGTCGGGAGGTCGCGGCTACACCTTC. It yields the protein CASIVRSGGRGYTF.

This chain connects TRBV18 to TRBJ1-2, with D possibly being TRBD1 (5 bases). CDR1 and CDR2 from the germline V gene are KGHSH and LQKENI. CDR3 length: 16 residues. Trimming cost V 3 bases and J 2 bases, with 16 bases left between them. Here the CDR3 DNA reads TGTGCCAGCTCACCGCAACGGGACGGTCGAAACTATGGCTACACCTTC. Protein sequence: CASSPQRDGRNYGYTF. The full variable domain, rest sourced from reference TRBV18 and TRBJ1-2, is NAGVMQNPRHLVRRRGQEARLRCSPMKGHSHVYWYRQLPEEGLKFMVYLQKENIIDESGMPKERFSAEFPKEGPSILRIQQVVRGDSAAYFCASSPQRDGRNYGYTFGSGTRLTVV.